These T cell receptor beta chains were read from a single sample in a study of cytomegalovirus exposure and HLA in healthy donors. The method was immunoSEQ multiplex PCR; TCRdb's version includes in-frame clones alone and lacks a portion of them. The top ten clones hold 4.5% to 6% of a sample with 200,000 to 250,000 clones, about 80% of them seen once. The sequencing sample was made of PBMCs. These receptors all come from a middle-aged woman in good health and CMV-seropositive. Both conserved end residues are trimmed from each CDR3. The D gene is left open where the match is weak. Clone sizes are given selectively: once, few, many, or a class where the clone is expanded.

once,TRBJ2-1,.,TRBV29-1,SVEAGGMDEQF
.,.,.,TRBV27,ASSSQGHEQY
.,TRBJ1-3,TRBD1,TRBV6-5,ASRKQGAHGNTIY
.,TRBJ2-3,TRBD1,TRBV6-5,ASRLQGAGDTQY
.,TRBJ1-1,.,TRBV11-3,ASSLSGGATEAF
.,TRBJ2-5,TRBD2,TRBV11-3,ASTLGGGTQY
.,TRBJ2-3,.,TRBV6-6,ASRRSGPSTDTQY
.,TRBJ2-5,TRBD1,TRBV5-4,ASSLGQGQETQY
.,TRBJ1-1,.,TRBV9,ASSVDQGTEAF
.,TRBJ2-5,.,TRBV28,AISPHGTKETQY
.,TRBJ2-1,TRBD2,TRBV7-9,ASSSGLAGRSSYNEQF
.,TRBJ2-1,TRBD2,TRBV13,ASSLSLAGDNEQF
once,TRBJ1-5,.,TRBV7-2,ASSFRRAQPQH